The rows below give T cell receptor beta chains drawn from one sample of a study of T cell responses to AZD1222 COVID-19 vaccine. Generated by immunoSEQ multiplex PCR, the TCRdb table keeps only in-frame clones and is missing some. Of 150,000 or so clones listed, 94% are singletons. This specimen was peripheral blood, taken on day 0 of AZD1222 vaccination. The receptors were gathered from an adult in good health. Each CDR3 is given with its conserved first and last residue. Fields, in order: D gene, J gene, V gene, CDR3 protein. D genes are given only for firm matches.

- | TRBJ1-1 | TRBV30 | CAWRRGVRAEAFF
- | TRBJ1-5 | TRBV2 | CASSVDQSNQPQHF
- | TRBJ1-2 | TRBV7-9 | CASSLDRSAYGYTF
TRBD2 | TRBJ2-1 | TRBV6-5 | CASTQAGARYEQFF
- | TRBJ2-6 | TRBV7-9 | CASRLRSGANVLTF
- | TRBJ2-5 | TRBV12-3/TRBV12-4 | CASSSLGETQYF
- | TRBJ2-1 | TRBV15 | CATSRAPGSDNEQFF
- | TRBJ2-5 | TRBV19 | CASSMGGAYETQYF
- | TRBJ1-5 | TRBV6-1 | CASSERRVQGDQPQHF
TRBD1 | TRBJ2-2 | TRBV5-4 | CASSLTGGLNDTGELFF
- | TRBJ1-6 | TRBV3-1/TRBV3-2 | CASSQVKASPLHF
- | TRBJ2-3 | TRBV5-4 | CASSTVSDTQYF
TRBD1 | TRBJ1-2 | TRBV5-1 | CASSPTQTGTTSYGYTF
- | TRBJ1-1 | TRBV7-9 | CASSLGGVTEAFF
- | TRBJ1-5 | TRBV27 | CASSAEVGQPQHF
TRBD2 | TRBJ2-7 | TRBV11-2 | CASSLVRGRAGEQYF
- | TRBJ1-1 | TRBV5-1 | CASSLGPSNTEAFF
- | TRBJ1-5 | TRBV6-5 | CASSYSPYQPQHF
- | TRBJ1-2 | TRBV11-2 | CASSLDGPLPYGYTF
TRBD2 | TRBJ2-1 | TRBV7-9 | CASSLGGGFEAAEQFF
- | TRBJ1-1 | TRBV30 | CAWELQVEAFF
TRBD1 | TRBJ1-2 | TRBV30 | CAWTAPGQGLYGYTF
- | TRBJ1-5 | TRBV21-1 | CASSKDRQGAYQPQHF
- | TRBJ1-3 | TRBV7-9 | CASSFPGRGSGNTIYF
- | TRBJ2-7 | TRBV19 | CASSIESGAHYEQYF
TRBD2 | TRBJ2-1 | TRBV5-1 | CASTRGTRVIEQFF
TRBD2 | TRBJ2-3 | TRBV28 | CASSFFAGTSGGDTDTQYF
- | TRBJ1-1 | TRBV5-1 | CASSLGARNTEAFF
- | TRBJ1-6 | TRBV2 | CASSLDGDSPLHF
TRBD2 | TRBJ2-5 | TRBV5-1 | CASSWIGTSGAQETQYF
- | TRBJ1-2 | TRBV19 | CASSMSVEGYTF
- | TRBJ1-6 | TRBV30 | CAWGTGSSNSPLHF
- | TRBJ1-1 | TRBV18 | CASSPLNTEAFF
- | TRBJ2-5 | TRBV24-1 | CATSDAQETQYF
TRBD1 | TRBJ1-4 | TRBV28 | CASSLSGRPGRGNEKLFF
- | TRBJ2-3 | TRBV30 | CAWTTGLSSTDTQYF
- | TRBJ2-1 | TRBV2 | CASSGESYNEQFF
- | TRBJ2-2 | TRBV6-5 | CASSRGLDGAGELFF
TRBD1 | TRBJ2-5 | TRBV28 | CASTPGGGETQYF
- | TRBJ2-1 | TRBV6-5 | CASSHQARNEQFF
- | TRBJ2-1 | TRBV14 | CASSQVGTFTYNEQFF
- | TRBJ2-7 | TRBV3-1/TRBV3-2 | CASSRPGLTYEQYF
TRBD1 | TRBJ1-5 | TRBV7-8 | CASSLKGTGGNQPQHF
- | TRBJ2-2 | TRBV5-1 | CASSPGTPRTGELFF
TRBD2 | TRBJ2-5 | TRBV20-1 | CSASLAVRGETQYF
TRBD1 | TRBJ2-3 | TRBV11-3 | CASSLGQDDTDTQYF
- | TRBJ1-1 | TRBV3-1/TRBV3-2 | CASSQGSAEAFF
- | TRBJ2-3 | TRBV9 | CASSPSQGKDTQYF
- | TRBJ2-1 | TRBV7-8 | CASSYPTDRRPQFF
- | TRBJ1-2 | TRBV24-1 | CATSIRAYYGYTF
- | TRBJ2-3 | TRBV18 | CASSPPSTDTQYF